Below are 8 T cell receptor beta chains sequenced from a single sample in a study of T-cell memory formation after mild COVID-19 (TCRdb year 2021). The library was generated by 5' RACE. The instrument given in TCRdb is Illumina NovaSeq 6000. The raw public reads went through TCRdb reprocessing: fastp at Q25, MiXCR clone calling, in-frame beta chains kept. Merged by CDR3 protein, the rows form single entries marked with the most common genes and DNA. In all, the sample holds around 510,000 distinct CDR3 sequences, and about 20% of those were seen once. Roughly 8.3% of the sample rests with the top ten. Sequencing was performed on PBMCs or a T cell subset sorted from them (not recorded which). Receptors originate from an adult woman who had mild COVID-19 (a few samples of this study predate the infection). The sample titles of this study are shuffled in the database, so cell type and time point are left out; the donor was told from shared clones.

The sample holds a few counts of this clonotype. The rearrangement joins TRBV12-3 or TRBV12-4 to TRBJ2-1, with a tentative D call TRBD1 (5 bases). The germline V and J ends were trimmed by 4 bases and 5 bases, with 9 bases remaining between them. The CDR3 length is 13 residues. The DNA of the CDR3 is TGTGCCAGCAGTTGGGGCCTTGACAATGAGCAGTTCTTC. Residues: CASSWGLDNEQFF.

This clonotype appeared a single time. This chain links TRBV13 with TRBJ1-1; D possibly corresponds to TRBD1 (5 bases). The germline V and J ends were trimmed by 1 base and 1 base, with 13 bases remaining between them. The germline V gene has CDR1 PRHDT and CDR2 FYEKMQ (reference sequence). The CDR3 is 16 amino acids. CDR3 amino acids: CASSLVKVGENTEAFF. CDR3 DNA sequence: TGTGCCAGCAGCTTAGTCAAGGTGGGGGAGAACACTGAAGCTTTCTTT.

This clonotype came up a few times. The rearrangement links TRBV5-1 to TRBJ2-1; 10 bases fit TRBD1. The CDR3 runs to 16 residues. The germline V gene encodes CDR1 SGHRS and CDR2 YFSETQ. Trimming cost V 4 bases and J 0 bases; bases outside gene matches: 4. The CDR3, as DNA: TGCGCCAGCAGCCTGCGACAGGGGGCCTCCTACAATGAGCAGTTCTTC. Translation: CASSLRQGASYNEQFF.

This clonotype was recorded a few times. The V and J genes are TRBV13 and TRBJ2-3; TRBD2 matches 12 bases. The CDR3 has 20 residues. The trim removed 5 bases at V and 0 bases at J, leaving 15 bases unmatched. Per the germline V gene, CDR1 is PRHDT and CDR2 is FYEKMQ (reference sequence). The CDR3: CASSGRLRLAGESSTDTQYF. The CDR3 nucleotides read TGTGCCAGCAGCGGGAGGTTGAGACTAGCGGGGGAATCTAGCACAGATACGCAGTATTTT.

The CDR3 loop is CASSLDRGRREQYF. The CDR3 region has the DNA TGTGCCAGCAGTTTAGACAGGGGGAGAAGGGAGCAGTACTTC. V usage is TRBV12-3 or TRBV12-4 and J usage is TRBJ2-7, with TRBD1 matching over 8 bases. This CDR3 contains 14 residues. V lost 1 base to trimming and J lost 7 bases; unmatched junction nucleotides: 6.

J is TRBJ1-2 and V is TRBV7-2, with no clear D. The CDR3 loop spans 15 amino acids. V lost 5 bases, J lost 6 bases, and 19 bases lay in between. Germline CDR1 is SGHTA and CDR2 is FQGNSA. In DNA, the CDR3 is TGTGCCAGCAGCATACCCGGCGGAGGGCCGGATGGCTACACCTTC. Translation: CASSIPGGGPDGYTF.

This chain links TRBV7-2 with TRBJ1-1; D gene ambiguous. Germline CDR1 reads SGHTA; CDR2 reads FQGNSA. There are 14 residues in the CDR3. Between the trimmed V and J ends, which lost 3 bases and 4 bases, there was a span of 12 bases. The chain's CDR3 is CASSFWGFGTEAFF. CDR3 DNA sequence: TGTGCCAGCAGCTTTTGGGGATTCGGCACTGAAGCTTTCTTT. Full variable domain (rest looked up from reference TRBV7-2 and TRBJ1-1): GAGVSQSPSNKVTEKGKDVELRCDPISGHTALYWYRQSLGQGLEFLIYFQGNSAPDKSGLPSDRFSAERTGGSVSTLTIQRTQQEDSAVYLCASSFWGFGTEAFFGQGTRLTVV.

The gene calls are TRBV3-1 and TRBJ1-1; D might be TRBD1 (6 bases). Deletions cut 4 bases from V and 4 bases from J, with 16 bases between. The CDR3 is made up of 15 amino acids. Germline CDR1 is LGHDT and CDR2 is YNNKEL (reference sequence). The CDR3 spells CASSPQWDTGTEAFF. The CDR3 DNA sequence: TGTGCCAGCAGCCCTCAGTGGGACACCGGCACTGAAGCTTTCTTT.